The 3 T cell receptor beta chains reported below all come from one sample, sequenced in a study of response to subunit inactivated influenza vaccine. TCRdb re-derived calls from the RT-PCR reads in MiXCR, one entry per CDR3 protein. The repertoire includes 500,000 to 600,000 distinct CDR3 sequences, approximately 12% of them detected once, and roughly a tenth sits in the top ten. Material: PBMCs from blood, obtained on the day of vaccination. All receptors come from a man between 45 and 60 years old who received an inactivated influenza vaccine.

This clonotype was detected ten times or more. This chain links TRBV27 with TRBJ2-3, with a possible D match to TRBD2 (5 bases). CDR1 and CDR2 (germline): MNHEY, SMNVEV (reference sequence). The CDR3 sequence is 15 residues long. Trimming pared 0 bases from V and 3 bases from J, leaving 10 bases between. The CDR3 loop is CASSLSYGGTDTQYF. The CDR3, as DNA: TGTGCCAGCAGTTTATCGTACGGCGGGACAGATACGCAGTATTTT.

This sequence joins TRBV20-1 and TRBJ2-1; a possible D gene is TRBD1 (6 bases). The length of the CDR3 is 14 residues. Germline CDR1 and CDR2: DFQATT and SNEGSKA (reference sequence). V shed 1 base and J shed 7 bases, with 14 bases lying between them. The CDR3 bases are TGCAGTGCTAGAGGCGGGTCAGGGGCGAATGAGCAGTTCTTC. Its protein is CSARGGSGANEQFF.

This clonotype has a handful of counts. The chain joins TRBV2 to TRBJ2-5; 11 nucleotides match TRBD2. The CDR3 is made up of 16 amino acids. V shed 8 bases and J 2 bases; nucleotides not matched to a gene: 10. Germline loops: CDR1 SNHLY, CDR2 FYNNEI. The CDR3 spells CASAVAGGPGQETQYF. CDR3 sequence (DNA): TGTGCCAGCGCGGTAGCGGGAGGGCCGGGGCAAGAGACCCAGTACTTC.